This T cell receptor (beta chain) was sequenced for a study of beta chain features in type 1 diabetes. Study observations and caveats: PCR might pick shorter templates more often, in the same way for patients and controls.

Germline values: CDR1 MNHNS, CDR2 SASEGT. The CDR3 runs 13 residues. V lost 4 bases and J 5 bases, leaving 11 bases between the germline ends. Expressed TCRB transcripts were sequenced after all isolated RNA was converted to cDNA. Sequencing used immunoSEQ multiplex PCR; TCRdb keeps in-frame clones, though not all of them. The sample lists a few hundred thousand clones, about 26% occurring once. This clone occurred a few times. Its matching antigen is unknown. What was sequenced was central memory CD4+ T cells from blood. The V and J genes are TRBV6-1 and TRBJ2-5; the D is unclear. This TCR was recovered from a man in his thirties or forties in good health. CDR3 loop: CASSVDISETQYF. The CDR3 region has the DNA TGTGCCAGCAGTGTTGACATTTCGGAGACCCAGTACTTC.